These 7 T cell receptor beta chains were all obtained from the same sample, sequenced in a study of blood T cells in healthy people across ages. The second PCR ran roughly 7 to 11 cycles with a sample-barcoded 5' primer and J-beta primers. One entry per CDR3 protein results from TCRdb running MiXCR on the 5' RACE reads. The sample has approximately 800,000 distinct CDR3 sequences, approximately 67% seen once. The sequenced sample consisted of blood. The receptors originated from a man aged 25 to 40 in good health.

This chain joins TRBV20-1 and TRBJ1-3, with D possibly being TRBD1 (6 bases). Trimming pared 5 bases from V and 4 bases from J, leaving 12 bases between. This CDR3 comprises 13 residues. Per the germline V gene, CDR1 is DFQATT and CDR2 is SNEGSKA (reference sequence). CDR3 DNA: TGCAGTGCTGAATTACAGGGCGGAAACACCATATATTTT. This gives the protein CSAELQGGNTIYF.

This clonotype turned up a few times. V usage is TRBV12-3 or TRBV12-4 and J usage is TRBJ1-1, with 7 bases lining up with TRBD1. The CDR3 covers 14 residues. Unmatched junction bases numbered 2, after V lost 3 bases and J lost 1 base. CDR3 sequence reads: CASSLNRGNTEAFF. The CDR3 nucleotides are TGTGCCAGCAGTTTGAACAGGGGGAACACTGAAGCTTTCTTT.

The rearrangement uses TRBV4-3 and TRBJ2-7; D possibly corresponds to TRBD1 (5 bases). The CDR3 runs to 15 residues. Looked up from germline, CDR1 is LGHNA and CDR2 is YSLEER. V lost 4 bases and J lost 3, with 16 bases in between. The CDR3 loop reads CASSRRVGEIYEQYF. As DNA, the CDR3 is TGCGCCAGCAGCCGACGTGTAGGGGAAATCTACGAGCAGTACTTC.

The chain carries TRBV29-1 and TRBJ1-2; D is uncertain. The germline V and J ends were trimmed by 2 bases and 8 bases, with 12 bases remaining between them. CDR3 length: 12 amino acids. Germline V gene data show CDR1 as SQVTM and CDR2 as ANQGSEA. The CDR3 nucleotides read TGCAGCGTTGAAAATCCGGGAAGAGGCTACACCTTC. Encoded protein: CSVENPGRGYTF.

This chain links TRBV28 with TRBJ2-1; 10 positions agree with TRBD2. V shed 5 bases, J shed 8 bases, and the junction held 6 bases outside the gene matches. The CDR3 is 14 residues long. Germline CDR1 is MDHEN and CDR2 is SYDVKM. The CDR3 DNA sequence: TGTGCCAGCAGTGCCCCAGCGGGGGGGGATGAGCAGTTCTTC. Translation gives CASSAPAGGDEQFF.

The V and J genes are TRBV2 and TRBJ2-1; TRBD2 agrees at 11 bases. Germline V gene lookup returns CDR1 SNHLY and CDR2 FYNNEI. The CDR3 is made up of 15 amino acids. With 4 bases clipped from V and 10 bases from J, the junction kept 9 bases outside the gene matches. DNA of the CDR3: TGTGCCAGCAGTGTTAGCGGGGGGGACATTTTGGAGCAGTTCTTC. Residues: CASSVSGGDILEQFF. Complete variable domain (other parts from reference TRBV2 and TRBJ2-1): EPEVTQTPSHQVTQMGQEVILRCVPISNHLYFYWYRQILGQKVEFLVSFYNNEISEKSEIFDDQFSVERPDGSNFTLKIRSTKLEDSAMYFCASSVSGGDILEQFFGPGTRLTVL.

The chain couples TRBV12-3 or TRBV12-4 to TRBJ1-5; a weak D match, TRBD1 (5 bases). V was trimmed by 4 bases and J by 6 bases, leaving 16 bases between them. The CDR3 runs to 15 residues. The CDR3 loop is CASSSRDGVGQPQHF. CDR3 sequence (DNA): TGTGCCAGCAGTTCTAGGGACGGGGTAGGTCAGCCCCAGCATTTT.